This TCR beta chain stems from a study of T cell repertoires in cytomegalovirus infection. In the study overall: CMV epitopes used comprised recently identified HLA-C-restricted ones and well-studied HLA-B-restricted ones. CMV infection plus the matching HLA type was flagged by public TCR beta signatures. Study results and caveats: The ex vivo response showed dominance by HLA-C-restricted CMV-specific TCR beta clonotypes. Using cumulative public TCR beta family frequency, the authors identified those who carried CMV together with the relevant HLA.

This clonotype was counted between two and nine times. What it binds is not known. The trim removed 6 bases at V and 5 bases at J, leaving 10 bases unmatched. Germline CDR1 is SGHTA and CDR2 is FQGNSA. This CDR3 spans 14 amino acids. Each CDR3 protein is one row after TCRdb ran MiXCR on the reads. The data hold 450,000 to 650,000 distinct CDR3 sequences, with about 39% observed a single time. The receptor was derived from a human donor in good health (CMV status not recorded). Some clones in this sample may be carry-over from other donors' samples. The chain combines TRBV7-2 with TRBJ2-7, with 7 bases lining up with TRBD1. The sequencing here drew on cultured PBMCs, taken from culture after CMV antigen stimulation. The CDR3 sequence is CASSTQGVSHEQYF. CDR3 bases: TGTGCCAGCAGTACGCAGGGGGTTTCGCACGAGCAGTACTTC.